This entry is about one T cell receptor (beta chain). Its antigen is not known. This CDR3 is 13 amino acids long. From germline, CDR1 is SQVTM and CDR2 ANQGSEA. Trimming pared 7 bases from V and 0 bases from J, leaving 12 bases between. Pregnant or lactating patients were excluded, as were those with uncontrolled infection or other autoimmune disease. Orbital computed tomography, thyroid ultrasound, serum thyroxine and TRAb, and clinical symptoms together informed the diagnoses. TCR beta CDR3 region amplification was performed from RNA transcripts. The HTBI set primed first-round TCR CDR3 RT-PCR. Each CDR3 protein gets one entry after TCRdb re-called the multiplex PCR reads with MiXCR. The table has hundreds of thousands of distinct CDR3 sequences, about 20% seen once. The sample is drawn from a study of T cells in Graves' hyperthyroidism and ophthalmopathy. Study-wide results and caveats: From stable hyperthyroidism, ophthalmopathy was separated by a 13 V-J model. Prediction of ophthalmopathy progression came a median about 6 months pre-onset.

The sequenced material came from blood. The source of this sequence is a man aged 25-40 years with Graves' ophthalmopathy. The V and J genes are TRBV29-1 and TRBJ1-1; TRBD1 is a possible D gene (5 bases). As DNA, the CDR3 is TGCAGCGCCCTGGGGACGGTGAACACTGAAGCTTTCTTT. Amino acids: CSALGTVNTEAFF.